Presented here are 21 T cell receptor beta chains from one specimen sequenced in a study of blood T cells in healthy people across ages. PCR was performed a second time for about 6 to 12 cycles using a sample-barcoded 5' primer and a J-beta primer mix. MiXCR was run by TCRdb on the 5' RACE reads, yielding one entry per CDR3 protein. The sample lists 450,000 to 650,000 distinct CDR3 sequences; 24% were seen once. This sample was also put to use in a study of T cells of mothers and their children.

The sequenced sample consisted of blood. The receptors were sampled from a boy between 5 and 17 years old in good health.

This clonotype was recorded a few times. The rearrangement joins TRBV4-1 to TRBJ2-7; D possibly corresponds to TRBD2 (6 bases). The CDR3 runs 14 residues. CDR1 is MGHRA, CDR2 YSYEKL, per germline. V lost 1 base, J lost 5 bases, and 12 bases lay in between. The DNA for the CDR3 is TGCGCCAGCAGCCAAGGACTAGAGGTGAACGAGCAGTACTTC. The encoded protein is CASSQGLEVNEQYF.

This clonotype was observed a few times. Compared with germline, one end of the junction differs, possibly owing to a read error. The V gene is TRBV12-3 or TRBV12-4, the J gene TRBJ2-7, with 9 bases matching TRBD1. The CDR3 has 14 amino acids. The DNA of the CDR3 is TGTTCCAGCAGTTCGACAGGGGGGGGCTACGAGCAGTACTTC. Residues: CSSSSTGGGYEQYF.

This clonotype has a single count. The genes are TRBV6-6 and TRBJ2-7; 9 bases map to TRBD2. V trimming: 6 bases; J trimming: 4 bases; junction bases outside the gene matches: 13. Looked up from germline, CDR1 is MNHNY and CDR2 is SVGAGI (reference sequence). CDR3 length: 16 amino acids. CDR3 DNA sequence: TGTGCCAGCAGCCCGCTTGGGGCGGGGGGGCTATACGAGCAGTACTTC. Encoded protein: CASSPLGAGGLYEQYF.

This chain uses TRBV6-1 with TRBJ2-7; 7 nucleotides align to TRBD2. The CDR3 has 13 amino acids. CDR1 and CDR2 (germline): MNHNS, SASEGT. V dropped 4 bases and J dropped 2; count of bases not matched to a gene: 2. The CDR3 DNA follows: TGTGCCAGCAGTGCAGCGGGGACCTACGAGCAGTACTTC. It codes for CASSAAGTYEQYF.

The V and J genes are TRBV12-3 or TRBV12-4 and TRBJ2-3; tentatively, D is TRBD1 or TRBD2 (5 bases each). With 6 bases removed from V and 1 base from J, the gap between germline ends came to 14 bases. The CDR3 has 15 residues. DNA for the CDR3: TGTGCCAGCAGAGGGACCCGAACTGGCACAGATACGCAGTATTTT. It encodes CASRGTRTGTDTQYF.

The V call is TRBV5-1, the J call TRBJ2-7; 9 nucleotides line up with TRBD1. Per germline, CDR1 SGHRS and CDR2 YFSETQ. The V segment lost 0 bases and the J segment 5 bases; nucleotides outside the gene matches: 6. This CDR3 comprises 15 residues. CDR3 in DNA: TGCGCCAGCAGCTTGGATGGCGGACAGGGGCACGAGCAGTACTTC. This translates into CASSLDGGQGHEQYF. Based on the CDR3 plus reference TRBV5-1 and TRBJ2-7, the full variable domain is KAGVTQTPRYLIKTRGQQVTLSCSPISGHRSVSWYQQTPGQGLQFLFEYFSETQRNKGNFPGRFSGRQFSNSRSEMNVSTLELGDSALYLCASSLDGGQGHEQYFGPGTRLTVT.

The chain employs TRBV3-1 and TRBJ2-7; TRBD2 might be the D (6 bases). The germline V and J ends were trimmed by 1 base and 1 base, with 11 bases remaining between them. CDR3 length: 15 residues. Germline lookup yields CDR1 LGHDT and CDR2 YNNKEL (reference sequence). The CDR3 DNA sequence: TGTGCCAGCAGCCAAGTGGGAGGAGAGTCCTACGAGCAGTACTTC. As protein: CASSQVGGESYEQYF.

This clonotype was counted between two and nine times. V gene TRBV4-3 combines with J gene TRBJ2-6; D not certain. The CDR3 is 15 residues long. V was trimmed by 6 bases and J by 3 bases, leaving 12 bases between them. Germline V gene sequence: CDR1 LGHNA, CDR2 YSLEER. The CDR3 loop reads CASSGRDLGANVLTF. The CDR3 DNA reads as TGCGCCAGCAGTGGCCGAGACCTTGGGGCCAACGTCCTGACTTTC.

This chain links TRBV28 with TRBJ1-1; TRBD1 agrees at 9 bases. Germline V CDR1 and CDR2: MDHEN, SYDVKM. The CDR3 covers 12 residues. The trim removed 3 bases at V and 8 bases at J, leaving 1 base unmatched. This chain's CDR3 is CASSLTGGEAFF. The CDR3 nucleotides are TGTGCCAGCAGTTTGACAGGGGGGGAAGCTTTCTTT. Combining the CDR3 with reference TRBV28 and TRBJ1-1 gives the whole variable domain DVKVTQSSRYLVKRTGEKVFLECVQDMDHENMFWYRQDPGLGLRLIYFSYDVKMKEKGDIPEGYSVSREKKERFSLILESASTNQTSMYLCASSLTGGEAFFGQGTRLTVV.

This clonotype was counted at least ten times. The rearrangement joins TRBV6-2 or TRBV6-3 to TRBJ2-3; D gene unclear. The CDR3 consists of 16 residues. CDR1 MNHEY and CDR2 SVGEGT come from the germline V gene. Trimming took 2 bases from V and 4 from J, leaving 16 bases between them. The CDR3, as DNA: TGTGCCAGCAGTTACCTCCAGACATCCTCTCCAGATACGCAGTATTTT. Protein sequence: CASSYLQTSSPDTQYF.

Worth noting for this clonotype: The junction departs from germline at one end; a sequencing error may be responsible. The V call is TRBV20-1, the J call TRBJ2-7; either TRBD1 or TRBD2 may fit D (5 bases each). CDR1 and CDR2 (germline): DFQATT, SNEGSKA (reference sequence). The CDR3 has 18 residues. The CDR3 reads CSARGYQRGSGSSYEQYF. DNA for the CDR3: TGCAGTGCTAGAGGGTATCAGAGAGGTTCAGGGAGTTCCTATGAGCAGTACTTC.

The rearrangement links TRBV28 to TRBJ1-2; D not certain. The germline V gene encodes CDR1 MDHEN and CDR2 SYDVKM. This CDR3 has 14 residues. V lost 3 bases to trimming and J lost 4 bases, with 12 bases between them. The CDR3 sequence: CASSFYGRAYGYTF. For the CDR3, the DNA is TGTGCCAGCAGTTTTTATGGGCGCGCCTATGGCTACACCTTC.

The chain is built from TRBV9 and TRBJ2-5, with 7 bases that match TRBD2. Trimming cost V 3 bases and J 2 bases; bases outside gene matches: 4. The CDR3 loop spans 14 amino acids. Germline V lookup: CDR1 SGDLS, CDR2 YYNGEE. The CDR3 DNA reads as TGTGCCAGCAGCGGACCTAGCGGACAAGAGACCCAGTACTTC. This translates into CASSGPSGQETQYF.

This clonotype was counted a few times. The junction departs from germline at one end; a sequencing error may be responsible. The CDR3 region is CASSDDRTYVQYF. The CDR3 DNA is TGTGCCAGCAGCGACGACAGGACCTACGTGCAGTACTTC. This chain connects TRBV5-6 to TRBJ2-7; the D gene is possibly TRBD1 (6 bases). Germline V gene data show CDR1 as SGHDT and CDR2 as YYEEEE. This CDR3 comprises 13 residues.

This clonotype was observed at least ten times. The chain recombines TRBV13 with TRBJ2-3, with 12 nucleotides matching TRBD1. Unmatched junction bases numbered 8, after V lost 5 bases and J lost 5 bases. Germline V gives CDR1 PRHDT, CDR2 FYEKMQ (reference sequence). CDR3 size: 16 residues. CDR3 DNA: TGTGCCAGCAGCCCCTCGGGACAGGGGGCAGTAGATACGCAGTATTTT. This gives the protein CASSPSGQGAVDTQYF. The entire variable domain, with the rest obtained from reference TRBV13 and TRBJ2-3, is as follows: AAGVIQSPRHLIKEKRETATLKCYPIPRHDTVYWYQQGPGQDPQFLISFYEKMQSDKGSIPDRFSAQQFSDYHSELNMSSLELGDSALYFCASSPSGQGAVDTQYFGPGTRLTVL.

The rearrangement joins TRBV6-1 to TRBJ1-1, with 7 bases identical to TRBD1. The V gene end was trimmed by 4 bases and the J gene end by 0 bases; junction bases not matched to a gene: 5. The germline CDR1 and CDR2 sequences are MNHNS and SASEGT. The CDR3 runs 15 residues. The CDR3 bases are TGTGCCAGCAGTGGGGGACAGAGCATGAACACTGAAGCTTTCTTT. It encodes CASSGGQSMNTEAFF.

This clonotype has more than one count but fewer than ten. The rearrangement uses TRBV4-3 and TRBJ1-1, with a tentative D call TRBD1 (6 bases). CDR3 length: 15 amino acids. Germline CDR1 is LGHNA and CDR2 is YSLEER. The V gene lost 4 bases and the J gene lost 1 base, with 13 bases spanning the gap. The CDR3 DNA reads TGCGCCAGCAGCCTATACAGGGACCAGAACACTGAAGCTTTCTTT. Amino acids: CASSLYRDQNTEAFF.

The rearrangement uses TRBV5-6 and TRBJ2-1, with TRBD1 identical over 7 bases. The DNA end is a closer match to TRBJ2-5, so the J assignment may be wrong. The CDR3 sequence is 15 residues long. Germline loops: CDR1 SGHDT, CDR2 YYEEEE. The CDR3 reads CASSPQLAGGETQYF. CDR3 DNA sequence: TGTGCCAGCAGCCCCCAGTTGGCAGGGGGAGAGACCCAGTACTTC.

This chain connects TRBV6-2 or TRBV6-3 to TRBJ2-7, with D unresolved. The germline V and J ends were trimmed by 7 bases and 3 bases, with 16 bases remaining between them. Looked up from germline, CDR1 is MNHEY and CDR2 is SVGEGT. The length of the CDR3 is 14 residues. CDR3 sequence reads: CASKSNRPYYEQYF. DNA of the CDR3: TGTGCCAGCAAGAGTAATAGGCCCTACTACGAGCAGTACTTC.

This clonotype has only a few counts. The chain links TRBV20-1 to TRBJ1-5; a weak D match, TRBD1 (5 bases). Trimming cost V 6 bases and J 2 bases, with 17 bases left between them. Germline V gene lookup returns CDR1 DFQATT and CDR2 SNEGSKA (reference sequence). The CDR3 loop spans 15 amino acids. Here the CDR3 DNA reads TGCAGTGCCCCTAGGGGAAGCGGGCGCAATCAGCCCCAGCATTTT. Translation: CSAPRGSGRNQPQHF.

The sample holds a few counts of this clonotype. The genes are TRBV29-1 and TRBJ2-7; perhaps TRBD1 as D (5 bases). The CDR3 totals 13 residues. Per the germline V gene, CDR1 is SQVTM and CDR2 is ANQGSEA. Trimming cost V 4 bases and J 0 bases, with 10 bases left between them. In nucleotides, the CDR3 is TGCAGCGTTGCGGCGGACAACTCCTACGAGCAGTACTTC. This translates into CSVAADNSYEQYF.